This T cell receptor beta chain was sequenced during a study of response to subunit inactivated influenza vaccine. The CDR3 runs to 14 residues. CDR1 and CDR2 (germline): DFQATT, SNEGSKA (reference sequence). V lost 4 bases and J 2 bases, leaving 15 bases between the germline ends. TCRdb processed the RT-PCR reads anew with MiXCR; each CDR3 protein has one entry. The profile shows about 650,000 distinct CDR3 sequences, around a sixth of them singletons. About this clonotype: Its specificity is unknown.

Study results and limitations: The study's authors posited that every seasonal influenza vaccination enlists few new T cells.

The sequences come from PBMCs from blood, collected roughly 12 days after vaccination. This clonotype originated in a man in his fifties who received an inactivated influenza vaccine. V usage is TRBV20-1 and J usage is TRBJ2-7; perhaps D is TRBD1 or TRBD2 (6 bases each). CDR3 nucleotide sequence: TGCAGTGCTATGGGGGGCGGGGCGACCTACGAGCAGTACTTC. It specifies CSAMGGGATYEQYF.